This T cell receptor (beta chain) comes out of a study of Ad26.COV2.S vaccination and SARS-CoV-2 variants. Study overall: COV1001, an Ad26.COV2.S trial, supplied this vaccine-arm donor. The authors gave Ad26.COV2.S intramuscularly, either once or twice 56 days apart.

As for treatment: 15 to 20 received Ad26.COV2.S at low or high dose, single or two shots; 5 received placebo; per-sample allocation not given. Samples analyzed were those drawn on day 63 after the first vaccine or placebo injection. This CDR3 region has 13 residues. Trimming took off 2 bases at V and 7 bases at J, with 11 bases between the two ends. The germline gives CDR1 LNHDA, CDR2 SQIVND (reference sequence). TCRdb's copy holds only in-frame clones and misses some; the assay was immunoSEQ multiplex PCR. The data show over 400,000 clones, roughly 91% seen once. This sequence joins TRBV19 and TRBJ1-2; a weak D match, TRBD1 (6 bases). Here the sequenced sample was peripheral blood, taken in a trial of Ad26.COV2.S vaccine versus placebo. The origin of this receptor is a person aged 18-65 years who received the Ad26.COV2.S COVID-19 vaccine or a placebo. The CDR3 region is CASSITGYFGYTF. The CDR3 coding sequence is TGTGCCAGTAGTATAACAGGGTATTTTGGCTACACCTTC.